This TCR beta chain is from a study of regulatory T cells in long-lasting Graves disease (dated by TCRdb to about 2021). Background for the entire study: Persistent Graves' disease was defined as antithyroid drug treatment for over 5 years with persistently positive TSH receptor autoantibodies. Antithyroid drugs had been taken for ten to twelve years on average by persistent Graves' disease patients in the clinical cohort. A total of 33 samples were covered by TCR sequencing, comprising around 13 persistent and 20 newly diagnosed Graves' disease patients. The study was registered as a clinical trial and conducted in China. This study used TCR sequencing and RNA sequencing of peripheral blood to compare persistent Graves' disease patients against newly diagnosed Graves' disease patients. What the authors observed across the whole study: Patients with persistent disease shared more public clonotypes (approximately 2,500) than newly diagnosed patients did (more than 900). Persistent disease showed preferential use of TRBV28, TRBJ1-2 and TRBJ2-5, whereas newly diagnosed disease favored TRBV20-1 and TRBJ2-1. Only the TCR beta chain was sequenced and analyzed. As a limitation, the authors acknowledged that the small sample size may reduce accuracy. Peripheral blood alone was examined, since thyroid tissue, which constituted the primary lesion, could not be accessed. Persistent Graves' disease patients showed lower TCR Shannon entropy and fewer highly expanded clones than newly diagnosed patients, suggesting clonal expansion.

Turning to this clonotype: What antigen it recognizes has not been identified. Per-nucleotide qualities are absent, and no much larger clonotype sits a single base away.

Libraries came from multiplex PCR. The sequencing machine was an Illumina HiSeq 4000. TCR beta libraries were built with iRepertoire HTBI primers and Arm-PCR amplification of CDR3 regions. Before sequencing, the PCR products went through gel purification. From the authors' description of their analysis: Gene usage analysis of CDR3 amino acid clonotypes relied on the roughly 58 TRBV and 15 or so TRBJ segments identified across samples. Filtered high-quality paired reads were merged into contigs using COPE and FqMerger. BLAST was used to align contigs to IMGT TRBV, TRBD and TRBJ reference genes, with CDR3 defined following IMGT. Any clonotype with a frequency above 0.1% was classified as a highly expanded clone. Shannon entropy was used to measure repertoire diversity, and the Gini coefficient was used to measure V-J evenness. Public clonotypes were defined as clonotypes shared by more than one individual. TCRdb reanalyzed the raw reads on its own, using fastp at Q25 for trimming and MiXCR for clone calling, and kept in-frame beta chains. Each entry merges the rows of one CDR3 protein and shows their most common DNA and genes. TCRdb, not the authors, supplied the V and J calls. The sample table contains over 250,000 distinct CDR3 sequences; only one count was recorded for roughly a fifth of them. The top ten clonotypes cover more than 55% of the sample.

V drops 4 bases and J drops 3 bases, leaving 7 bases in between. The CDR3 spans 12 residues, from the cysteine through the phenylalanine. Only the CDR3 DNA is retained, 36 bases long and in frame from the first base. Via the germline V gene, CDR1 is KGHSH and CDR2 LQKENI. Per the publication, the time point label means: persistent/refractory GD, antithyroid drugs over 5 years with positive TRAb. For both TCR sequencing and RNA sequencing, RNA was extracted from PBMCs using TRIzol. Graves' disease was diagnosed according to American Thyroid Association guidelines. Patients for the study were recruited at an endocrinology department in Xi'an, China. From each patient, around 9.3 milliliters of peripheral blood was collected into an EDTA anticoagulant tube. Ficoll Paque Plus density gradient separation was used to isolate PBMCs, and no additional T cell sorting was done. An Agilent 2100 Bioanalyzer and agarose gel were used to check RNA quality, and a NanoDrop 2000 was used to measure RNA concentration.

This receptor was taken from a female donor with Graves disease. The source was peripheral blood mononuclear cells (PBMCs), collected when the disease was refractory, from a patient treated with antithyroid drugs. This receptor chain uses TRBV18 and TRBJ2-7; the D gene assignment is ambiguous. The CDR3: CASSREYYEQYF. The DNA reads TGTGCCAGCTCACGAGAGTACTACGAGCAGTACTTC.